This entry features one T cell receptor (beta chain) sequence. Its antigen is unidentified. The sample comes from a study of CD8 T cells in ankylosing spondylitis. Findings and caveats of the study: Clones linked to disease, bearing a CD8+ phenotype, were relatively rare in peripheral blood. Blood from ankylosing spondylitis patients appeared to carry a characteristic roughly 8-variant TCR beta motif. The study looked at matched synovial fluid samples from ankylosing spondylitis patients. Disease-linked clones were reported to be significantly enriched there.

The V end lost 2 bases, the J end lost 0 bases, and 11 bases lay between the germline ends. Germline V gene data show CDR1 as SQVTM and CDR2 as ANQGSEA. The length of the CDR3 is 14 residues. TCRdb independently ran MiXCR on the 5' RACE reads; one entry per CDR3 protein. The profile shows 100,000 or so distinct CDR3 sequences, under 30% of them singletons. The genes are TRBV29-1 and TRBJ2-7; D is unresolved. This clonotype was sampled from a male donor with ankylosing spondylitis. Sequenced sample: synovial fluid, either unsorted or a sorted T cell fraction (not recorded which). This CDR3 is CSVEIRPPSYEQYF. The DNA of the CDR3 is TGCAGCGTTGAAATCAGGCCTCCCTCCTACGAGCAGTACTTC.